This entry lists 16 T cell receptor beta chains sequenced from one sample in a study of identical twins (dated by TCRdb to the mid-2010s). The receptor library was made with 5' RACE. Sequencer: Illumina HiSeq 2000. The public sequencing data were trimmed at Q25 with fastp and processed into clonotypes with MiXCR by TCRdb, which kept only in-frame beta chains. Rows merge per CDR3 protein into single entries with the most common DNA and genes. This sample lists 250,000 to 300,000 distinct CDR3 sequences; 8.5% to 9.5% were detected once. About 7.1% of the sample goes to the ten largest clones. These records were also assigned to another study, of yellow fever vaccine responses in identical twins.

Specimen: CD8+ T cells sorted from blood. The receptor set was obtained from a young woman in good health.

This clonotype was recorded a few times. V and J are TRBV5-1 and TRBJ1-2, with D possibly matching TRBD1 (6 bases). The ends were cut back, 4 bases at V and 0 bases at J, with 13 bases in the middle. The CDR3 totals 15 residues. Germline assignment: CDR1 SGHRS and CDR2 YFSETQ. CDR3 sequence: CASSKDRTANYGYTF. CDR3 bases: TGCGCCAGCAGCAAGGACAGAACTGCTAACTATGGCTACACCTTC. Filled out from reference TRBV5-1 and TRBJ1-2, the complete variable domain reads KAGVTQTPRYLIKTRGQQVTLSCSPISGHRSVSWYQQTPGQGLQFLFEYFSETQRNKGNFPGRFSGRQFSNSRSEMNVSTLELGDSALYLCASSKDRTANYGYTFGSGTRLTVV.

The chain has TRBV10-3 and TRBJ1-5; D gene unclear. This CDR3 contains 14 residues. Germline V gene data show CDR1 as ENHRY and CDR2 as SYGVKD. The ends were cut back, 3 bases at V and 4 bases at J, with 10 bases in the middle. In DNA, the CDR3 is TGTGCCATCAGTGACGGCGGAGTGAATCAGCCCCAGCATTTT. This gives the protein CAISDGGVNQPQHF.

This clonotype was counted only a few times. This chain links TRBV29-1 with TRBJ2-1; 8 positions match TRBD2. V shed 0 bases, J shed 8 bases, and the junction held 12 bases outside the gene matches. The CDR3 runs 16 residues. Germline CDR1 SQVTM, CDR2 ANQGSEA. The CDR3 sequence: CSVEDLAGGFMYEQFF. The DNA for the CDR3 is TGCAGCGTTGAAGATCTCGCGGGAGGATTTATGTATGAGCAGTTCTTC.

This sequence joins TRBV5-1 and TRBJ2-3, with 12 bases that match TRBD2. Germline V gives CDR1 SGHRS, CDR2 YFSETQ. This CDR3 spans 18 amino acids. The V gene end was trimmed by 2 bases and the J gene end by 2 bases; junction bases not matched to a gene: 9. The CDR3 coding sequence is TGCGCCAGCAGCTTTTGGACTAGCGGGGATTGGGACACAGATACGCAGTATTTT. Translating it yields CASSFWTSGDWDTDTQYF.

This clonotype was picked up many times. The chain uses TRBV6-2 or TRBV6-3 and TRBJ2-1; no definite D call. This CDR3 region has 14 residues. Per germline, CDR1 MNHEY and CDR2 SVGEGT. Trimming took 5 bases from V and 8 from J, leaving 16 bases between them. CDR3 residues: CASSLNRIDHEQFF. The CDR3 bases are TGTGCCAGCAGTCTAAACCGGATTGACCATGAGCAGTTCTTC.

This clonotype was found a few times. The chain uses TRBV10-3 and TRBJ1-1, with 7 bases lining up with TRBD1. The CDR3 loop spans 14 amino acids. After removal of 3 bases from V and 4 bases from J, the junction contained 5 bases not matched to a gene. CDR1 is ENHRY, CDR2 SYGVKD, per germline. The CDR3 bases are TGTGCCATCAGTGATGACAGGGAAGTCACTGAAGCTTTCTTT. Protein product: CAISDDREVTEAFF.

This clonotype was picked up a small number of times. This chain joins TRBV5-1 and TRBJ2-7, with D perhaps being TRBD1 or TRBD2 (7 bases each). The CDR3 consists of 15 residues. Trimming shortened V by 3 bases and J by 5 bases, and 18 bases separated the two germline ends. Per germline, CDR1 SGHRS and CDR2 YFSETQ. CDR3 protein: CASSSRTGGLDEQYF. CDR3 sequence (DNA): TGCGCCAGCAGCTCACGGACAGGAGGACTAGACGAGCAGTACTTC.

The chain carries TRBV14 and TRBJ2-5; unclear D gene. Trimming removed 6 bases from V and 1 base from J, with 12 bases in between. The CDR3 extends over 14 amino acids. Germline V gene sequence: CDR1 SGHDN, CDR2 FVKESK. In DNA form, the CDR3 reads TGTGCCAGCAGTAAAAGTGGGATCCAAGAGACCCAGTACTTC. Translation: CASSKSGIQETQYF.

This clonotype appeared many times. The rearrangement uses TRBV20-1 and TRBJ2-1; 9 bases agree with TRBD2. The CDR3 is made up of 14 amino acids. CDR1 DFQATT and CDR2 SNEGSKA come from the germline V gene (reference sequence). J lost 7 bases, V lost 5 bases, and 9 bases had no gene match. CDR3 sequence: CSAGGSGRVNEQFF. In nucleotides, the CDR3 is TGCAGTGCTGGGGGTAGCGGGAGAGTAAATGAGCAGTTCTTC.

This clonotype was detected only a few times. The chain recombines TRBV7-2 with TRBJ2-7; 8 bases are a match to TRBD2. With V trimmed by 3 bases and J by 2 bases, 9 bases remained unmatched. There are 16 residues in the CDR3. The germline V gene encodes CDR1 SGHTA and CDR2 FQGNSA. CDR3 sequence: CASSFFGGGGTYEQYF. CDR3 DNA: TGTGCCAGCAGCTTTTTCGGGGGGGGCGGGACCTACGAGCAGTACTTC.

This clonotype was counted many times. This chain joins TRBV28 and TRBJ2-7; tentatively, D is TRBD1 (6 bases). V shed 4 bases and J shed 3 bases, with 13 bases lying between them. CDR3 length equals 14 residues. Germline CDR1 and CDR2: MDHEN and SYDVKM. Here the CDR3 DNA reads TGTGCCAGCAGTTCCAGGGACACATACTACGAGCAGTACTTC. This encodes CASSSRDTYYEQYF.

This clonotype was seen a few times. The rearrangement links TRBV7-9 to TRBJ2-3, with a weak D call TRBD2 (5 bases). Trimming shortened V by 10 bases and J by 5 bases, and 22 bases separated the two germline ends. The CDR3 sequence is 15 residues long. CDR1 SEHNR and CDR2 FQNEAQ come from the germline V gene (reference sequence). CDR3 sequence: CATESEGVLGDTQYF. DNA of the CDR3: TGTGCCACCGAAAGCGAGGGCGTCCTCGGAGATACGCAGTATTTT.

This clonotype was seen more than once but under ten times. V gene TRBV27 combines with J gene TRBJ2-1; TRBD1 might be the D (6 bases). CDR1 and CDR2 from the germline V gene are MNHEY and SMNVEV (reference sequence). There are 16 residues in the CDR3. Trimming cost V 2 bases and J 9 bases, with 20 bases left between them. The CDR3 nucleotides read TGTGCCAGCAGTTTACCCACAGGGTCATATTTGATTGAGCAGTTCTTC. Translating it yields CASSLPTGSYLIEQFF.

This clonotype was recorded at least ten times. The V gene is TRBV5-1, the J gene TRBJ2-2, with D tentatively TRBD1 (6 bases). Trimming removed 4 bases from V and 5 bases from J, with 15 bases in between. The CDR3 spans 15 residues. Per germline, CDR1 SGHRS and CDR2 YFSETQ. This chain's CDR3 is CASSPGGVGTGELFF. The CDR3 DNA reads TGCGCCAGCAGCCCTGGGGGCGTTGGGACCGGGGAGCTGTTTTTT.

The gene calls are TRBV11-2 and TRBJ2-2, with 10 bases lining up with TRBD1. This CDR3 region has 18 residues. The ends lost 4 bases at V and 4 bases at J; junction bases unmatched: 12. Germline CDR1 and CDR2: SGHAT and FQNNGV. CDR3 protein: CASSWGQGKNVVTGELFF. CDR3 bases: TGTGCCAGCAGCTGGGGACAGGGGAAAAATGTGGTCACCGGGGAGCTGTTTTTT.

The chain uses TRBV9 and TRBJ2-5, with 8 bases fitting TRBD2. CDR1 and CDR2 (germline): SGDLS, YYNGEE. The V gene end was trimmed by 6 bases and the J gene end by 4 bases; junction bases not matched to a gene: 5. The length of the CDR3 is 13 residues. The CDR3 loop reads CASNRGGPETQYF. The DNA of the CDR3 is TGTGCCAGCAACCGGGGGGGCCCAGAGACCCAGTACTTC. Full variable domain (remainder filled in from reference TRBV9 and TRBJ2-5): DSGVTQTPKHLITATGQRVTLRCSPRSGDLSVYWYQQSLDQGLQFLIQYYNGEERAKGNILERFSAQQFPDLHSELNLSSLELGDSALYFCASNRGGPETQYFGPGTRLLVL.